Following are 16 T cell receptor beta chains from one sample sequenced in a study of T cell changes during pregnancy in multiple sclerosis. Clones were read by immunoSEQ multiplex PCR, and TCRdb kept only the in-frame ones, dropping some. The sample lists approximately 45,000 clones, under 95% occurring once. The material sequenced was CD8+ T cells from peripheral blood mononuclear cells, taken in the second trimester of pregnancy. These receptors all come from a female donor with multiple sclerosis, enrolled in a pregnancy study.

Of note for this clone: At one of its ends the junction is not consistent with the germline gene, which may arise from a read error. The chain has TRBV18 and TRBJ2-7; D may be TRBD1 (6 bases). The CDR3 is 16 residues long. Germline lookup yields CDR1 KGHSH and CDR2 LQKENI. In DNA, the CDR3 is TGTGCCAGCTCATCACCACACCCAGGGGAAATAGACGAGCAGTACTTC. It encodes CASSSPHPGEIDEQYF.

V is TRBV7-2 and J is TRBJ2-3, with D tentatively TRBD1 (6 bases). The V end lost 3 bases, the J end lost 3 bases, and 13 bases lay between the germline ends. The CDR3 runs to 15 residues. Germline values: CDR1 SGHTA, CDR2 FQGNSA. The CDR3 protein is CASSFTGMMTDTQYF. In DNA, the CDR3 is TGTGCCAGCAGCTTCACAGGGATGATGACAGATACGCAGTATTTT.

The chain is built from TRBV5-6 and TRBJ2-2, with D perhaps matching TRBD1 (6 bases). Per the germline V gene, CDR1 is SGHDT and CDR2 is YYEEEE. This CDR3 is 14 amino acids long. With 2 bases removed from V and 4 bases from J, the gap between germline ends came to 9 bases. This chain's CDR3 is CASSLGGSTGELFF. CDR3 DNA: TGTGCCAGCAGCTTAGGGGGTTCCACCGGGGAGCTGTTTTTT.

Here the CDR3 DNA reads TGCGCCAGCAGCCAAGGGGAGGAAACGAGTGGGACTTTTAATTCACCCCTCCACTTT. This codes for CASSQGEETSGTFNSPLHF. V usage is TRBV4-3 and J usage is TRBJ1-6, with D perhaps matching TRBD1 (5 bases). V lost 1 base to trimming and J lost 6 bases, with 22 bases between them. The CDR3 runs to 19 residues. The germline V gene has CDR1 LGHNA and CDR2 YSLEER.

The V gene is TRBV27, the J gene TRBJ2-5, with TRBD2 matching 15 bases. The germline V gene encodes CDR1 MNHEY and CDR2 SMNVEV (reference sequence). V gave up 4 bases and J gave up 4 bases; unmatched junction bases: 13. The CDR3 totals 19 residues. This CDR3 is CASSSLGLAGGHFRETQYF. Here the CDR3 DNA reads TGTGCCAGCAGTTCCCTGGGACTAGCGGGGGGACACTTCCGAGAGACCCAGTACTTC.

Here the CDR3 DNA reads TGTGCCAGCAGCCACGGGACTAGCGGGGGCCCCTTGGAAGAGACCCAGTACTTC. Its protein is CASSHGTSGGPLEETQYF. The chain combines TRBV7-3 with TRBJ2-5, with TRBD2 identical over 14 bases. This CDR3 is built from 18 residues. Germline V gene data show CDR1 as SGHTA and CDR2 as FQGTGA. V was pared by 5 bases and J by 3 bases, with 11 bases of the junction left unmatched.

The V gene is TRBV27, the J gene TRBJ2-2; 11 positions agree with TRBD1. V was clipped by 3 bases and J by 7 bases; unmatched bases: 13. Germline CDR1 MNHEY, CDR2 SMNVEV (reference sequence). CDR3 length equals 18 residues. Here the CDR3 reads CASSFGLGGQGAGGELFF. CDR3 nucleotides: TGTGCCAGCAGTTTTGGCCTAGGAGGACAGGGGGCGGGCGGGGAGCTGTTTTTT.

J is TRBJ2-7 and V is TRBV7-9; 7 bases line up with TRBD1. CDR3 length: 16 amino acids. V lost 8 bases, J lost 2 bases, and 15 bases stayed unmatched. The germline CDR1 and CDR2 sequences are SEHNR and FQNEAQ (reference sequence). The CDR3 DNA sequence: TGTGCCAGCGCTCGTAATGGGGGTGACAGGGCCTACGAGCAGTACTTC. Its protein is CASARNGGDRAYEQYF.

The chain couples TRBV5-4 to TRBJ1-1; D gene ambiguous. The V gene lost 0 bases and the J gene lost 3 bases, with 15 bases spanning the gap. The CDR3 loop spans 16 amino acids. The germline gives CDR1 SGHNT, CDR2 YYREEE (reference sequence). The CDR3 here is CASSLAGTEWDTEAFF. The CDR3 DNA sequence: TGTGCCAGCAGCTTGGCCGGCACAGAGTGGGACACTGAAGCTTTCTTT.

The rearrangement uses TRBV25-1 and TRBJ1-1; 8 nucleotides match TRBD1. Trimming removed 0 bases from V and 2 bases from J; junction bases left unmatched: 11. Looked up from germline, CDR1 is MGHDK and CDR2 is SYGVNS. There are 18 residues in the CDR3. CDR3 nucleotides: TGTGCCAGCAGTGAATACTACTTCGACAGGGGCCCAAACACTGAAGCTTTCTTT. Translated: CASSEYYFDRGPNTEAFF.

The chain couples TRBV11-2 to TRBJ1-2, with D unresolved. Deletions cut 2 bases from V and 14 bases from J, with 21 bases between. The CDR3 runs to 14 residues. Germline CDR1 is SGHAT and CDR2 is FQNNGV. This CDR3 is CASSLLVAGAAGTF. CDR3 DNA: TGTGCCAGCAGCTTATTGGTGGCAGGTGCCGCTGGGACCTTC.

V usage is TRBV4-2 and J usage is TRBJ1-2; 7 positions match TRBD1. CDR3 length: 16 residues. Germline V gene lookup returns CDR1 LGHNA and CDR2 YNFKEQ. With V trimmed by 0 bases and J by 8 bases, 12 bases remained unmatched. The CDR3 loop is CASSQDRKGAGGGYTF. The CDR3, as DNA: TGTGCCAGCAGCCAAGATCGGAAGGGGGCGGGTGGAGGCTACACCTTC.

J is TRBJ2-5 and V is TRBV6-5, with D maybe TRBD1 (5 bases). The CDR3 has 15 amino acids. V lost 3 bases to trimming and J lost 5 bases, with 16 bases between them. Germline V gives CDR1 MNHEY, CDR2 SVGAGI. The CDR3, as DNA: TGTGCCAGCAGTTATGACAGCACGTTTTCCGAGACCCAGTACTTC. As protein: CASSYDSTFSETQYF.

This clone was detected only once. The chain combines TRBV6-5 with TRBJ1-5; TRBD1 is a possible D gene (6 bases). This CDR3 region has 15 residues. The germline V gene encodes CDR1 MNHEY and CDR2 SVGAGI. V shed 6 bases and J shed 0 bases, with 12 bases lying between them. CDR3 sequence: CASRWTARSNQPQHF. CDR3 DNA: TGTGCCAGCAGATGGACAGCCCGTAGCAATCAGCCCCAGCATTTT.

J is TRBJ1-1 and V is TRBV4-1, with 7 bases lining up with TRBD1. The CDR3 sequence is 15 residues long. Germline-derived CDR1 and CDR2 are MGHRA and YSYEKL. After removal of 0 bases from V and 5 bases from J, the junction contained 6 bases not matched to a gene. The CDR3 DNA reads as TGCGCCAGCAGCCAAGATTGGACAGGCCAGACTGAAGCTTTCTTT. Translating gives CASSQDWTGQTEAFF.

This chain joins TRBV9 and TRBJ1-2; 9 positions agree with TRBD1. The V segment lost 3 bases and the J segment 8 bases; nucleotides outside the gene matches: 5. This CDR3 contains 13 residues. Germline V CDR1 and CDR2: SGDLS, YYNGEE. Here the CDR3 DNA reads TGTGCCAGCAGCGACACAGGGGGCAGGGGCTACACCTTC. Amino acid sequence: CASSDTGGRGYTF.